These 28 T cell receptor beta chains originate from one sample sequenced in a study of T cells in Graves' hyperthyroidism and ophthalmopathy. TCR beta CDR3 regions were amplified from RNA transcripts. During a first-round RT-PCR of the TCR CDR3, the HTBI primer set was used. TCRdb itself ran the multiplex PCR reads through MiXCR, one entry per CDR3 protein. The table records roughly 400,000 distinct CDR3 sequences, around 14% of them present only once. The sequenced material came from blood. These receptors all come from a woman under 30 with Graves' hyperthyroidism that later progressed to Graves' ophthalmopathy.

This clonotype has ten or more counts. CDR3 nucleotides: TGTGCCAGCAGTTTAATGGGGGCCGCCAATCAGCCCCAGCATTTT. Its translation: CASSLMGAANQPQHF. The V call is TRBV28, the J call TRBJ1-5, with D perhaps matching TRBD1 (6 bases). This CDR3 spans 15 amino acids. V shed 2 bases and J shed 3 bases, with 11 bases lying between them. Germline V gene sequence: CDR1 MDHEN, CDR2 SYDVKM.

This clonotype was counted between two and nine times. A much bigger clone sits one base away, suggesting this may be a read error. This sequence joins TRBV5-1 and TRBJ2-7, with 8 bases matching TRBD1. The CDR3 extends over 16 amino acids. V shed 4 bases, J shed 7 bases, and the junction held 16 bases outside the gene matches. Germline V gives CDR1 SGHRS, CDR2 YFSETQ. The CDR3 loop is CASSTRGRGRFGEQYF. CDR3 coding DNA: TGCGCCAGCAGCACCCGGGGCAGGGGGCGTTTCGGGGAGCAGTACTTC.

Many counts were recorded for this clonotype. The chain joins TRBV12-3 or TRBV12-4 to TRBJ1-2; D is undetermined. The CDR3 consists of 14 residues. V was pared by 5 bases and J by 2 bases, with 12 bases between. CDR3 sequence: CASSLSIVNYGYTF. The CDR3, as DNA: TGTGCCAGCAGTCTTTCGATAGTAAACTATGGCTACACCTTC.

V gene TRBV20-1 combines with J gene TRBJ2-5; 10 nucleotides align to TRBD2. The V gene's germline CDR1 is DFQATT and CDR2 SNEGSKA (reference sequence). V dropped 3 bases and J dropped 5; count of bases not matched to a gene: 9. This CDR3 has 15 residues. CDR3 sequence: CSARGSGRAGETQYF. The CDR3 DNA reads TGCAGTGCTAGGGGAAGCGGGAGGGCCGGGGAGACCCAGTACTTC.

To note about this clonotype: A read error may account for a junction end that differs from germline. The CDR3 region has the DNA TGTGCTAGCAGCTTATGGTTTAGGGACAGATGTTTTTGGGCCAACGTCCTGACTTTC. It translates to CASSLWFRDRCFWANVLTF. The J gene is TRBJ2-6, the V gene TRBV7-7; TRBD1 aligns across 7 bases. Germline CDR1 reads SSHAT; CDR2 reads FNYEAQ (reference sequence). The CDR3 sequence is 19 residues long.

At least ten counts were recorded for this clonotype. The J gene is TRBJ2-7, the V gene TRBV7-9, with D perhaps TRBD2 (5 bases). The CDR3 is 13 residues long. V lost 5 bases to trimming and J lost 7 bases, with 15 bases between them. Germline V lookup: CDR1 SEHNR, CDR2 FQNEAQ (reference sequence). CDR3 in DNA: TGTGCCAGCAGCCCCGCGGGCAGGCAGGAGCAGTACTTC. It yields the protein CASSPAGRQEQYF.

The chain recombines TRBV6-1 with TRBJ1-2, with D tentatively TRBD1 (6 bases). This CDR3 is 15 amino acids long. Germline V gene lookup returns CDR1 MNHNS and CDR2 SASEGT. Between the trimmed V and J ends, which lost 0 bases and 8 bases, there was a span of 16 bases. CDR3 sequence (DNA): TGTGCCAGCAGTGAAGCGGGGAGGGGGGTGTCCGGCTACACCTTC. Its protein product is CASSEAGRGVSGYTF.

This clonotype was observed a few times. The CDR3 DNA reads as TGCGCCAGCAGCCAAATCATGGAGACCCAGTACTTC. Protein product: CASSQIMETQYF. The J gene is TRBJ2-5, the V gene TRBV4-1; no clear D gene. V gave up 2 bases and J gave up 5 bases, with 6 bases separating them. This CDR3 is built from 12 residues. In germline, CDR1 is MGHRA, CDR2 YSYEKL.

The chain is built from TRBV20-1 and TRBJ1-5, with D tentatively TRBD1 (5 bases). The CDR3 contains 13 residues. Between the trimmed V and J ends, which lost 2 bases and 6 bases, there was a span of 11 bases. Looked up from germline, CDR1 is DFQATT and CDR2 is SNEGSKA (reference sequence). The CDR3 is CSARLGVSQPQHF. The CDR3 DNA reads TGCAGTGCTAGATTAGGGGTCAGTCAGCCCCAGCATTTT.

This clonotype appeared a few times. The chain recombines TRBV7-9 with TRBJ2-1; D is possibly TRBD2 (6 bases). Germline CDR1 reads SEHNR; CDR2 reads FQNEAQ (reference sequence). Between the trimmed V and J ends, which lost 3 bases and 7 bases, there was a span of 19 bases. This CDR3 region has 16 residues. The CDR3 here is CASSFATEGAGNEQFF. The CDR3, as DNA: TGTGCCAGCAGCTTCGCGACAGAGGGCGCGGGGAATGAGCAGTTCTTC. Filled out from reference TRBV7-9 and TRBJ2-1, the complete variable domain reads DTGVSQNPRHKITKRGQNVTFRCDPISEHNRLYWYRQTLGQGPEFLTYFQNEAQLEKSRLLSDRFSAERPKGSFSTLEIQRTEQGDSAMYLCASSFATEGAGNEQFFGPGTRLTVL.

This clonotype was picked up many times. V is TRBV20-1 and J is TRBJ2-3, with 10 nucleotides matching TRBD2. Trimming took 0 bases from V and 4 from J; bases not matched to a gene: 10. CDR3 length: 17 amino acids. The germline V gene has CDR1 DFQATT and CDR2 SNEGSKA (reference sequence). The CDR3 coding sequence is TGCAGTGCTAGAGATCTGGCTAGCGGGAGAGGGGCAGATACGCAGTATTTT. Its translation: CSARDLASGRGADTQYF.

The chain links TRBV29-1 to TRBJ2-4; no clear D gene. From germline, CDR1 is SQVTM and CDR2 ANQGSEA. Trimming stripped 4 bases from V and 6 bases from J, with 4 bases between. CDR3 length equals 10 residues. CDR3 region: CSVAGNIQYF. CDR3 sequence (DNA): TGCAGCGTTGCCGGAAACATTCAGTACTTC.

The chain recombines TRBV7-3 with TRBJ2-3; D is perhaps TRBD2 (5 bases). The germline CDR1 and CDR2 sequences are SGHTA and FQGTGA. The CDR3 has 16 amino acids. V shed 0 bases and J shed 0 bases, with 10 bases lying between them. CDR3 in amino acids: CASSLTGSASTDTQYF. CDR3 coding DNA: TGTGCCAGCAGCTTAACTGGTAGCGCGAGCACAGATACGCAGTATTTT.

The table lists this clonotype with many counts. This chain connects TRBV6-1 to TRBJ2-3; 8 nucleotides align to TRBD2. The CDR3 totals 15 residues. The germline gives CDR1 MNHNS, CDR2 SASEGT. The V gene end was trimmed by 5 bases and the J gene end by 2 bases; junction bases not matched to a gene: 6. This CDR3 reads CASSISGIDTDTQYF. CDR3 coding DNA: TGTGCCAGCAGTATTAGCGGGATCGACACAGATACGCAGTATTTT.

The chain has TRBV5-4 and TRBJ2-3, with D unresolved. The germline V gene has CDR1 SGHNT and CDR2 YYREEE (reference sequence). Trimming left V 4 bases short and J 10 bases short, with 10 bases between. The CDR3 extends over 11 amino acids. In nucleotides, the CDR3 is TGTGCCAGCAGCGACGCTTCTGCGCAGTATTTT. It specifies CASSDASAQYF.

The table lists this clonotype with a few counts. The genes are TRBV27 and TRBJ2-7; D is perhaps TRBD2 (5 bases). This CDR3 is built from 14 residues. Trimming shortened V by 3 bases and J by 4 bases, and 13 bases separated the two germline ends. Per germline, CDR1 MNHEY and CDR2 SMNVEV (reference sequence). CDR3 loop: CASSLTGPGYEQYF. The CDR3 region has the DNA TGTGCCAGCAGTTTGACCGGGCCGGGATACGAGCAGTACTTC.

The sample holds a few counts of this clonotype. The V call is TRBV7-9, the J call TRBJ2-1, with 8 bases that match TRBD2. The ends lost 5 bases at V and 6 bases at J; junction bases unmatched: 9. The CDR3 totals 15 residues. CDR1 and CDR2 (germline): SEHNR, FQNEAQ (reference sequence). CDR3 nucleotide sequence: TGTGCCAGCAGCCCCGTGCGGGAGGTACCCAATGAGCAGTTCTTC. It specifies CASSPVREVPNEQFF.

In this sample, this clonotype turned up a few times. The V and J genes are TRBV9 and TRBJ2-7; 8 bases align to TRBD2. In germline, CDR1 is SGDLS, CDR2 YYNGEE. J gave up 3 bases and V 5 bases, and 7 bases lay outside the gene matches. The CDR3 consists of 14 residues. The CDR3 reads CASSREREFYEQYF. CDR3 in DNA: TGTGCCAGCAGTAGAGAGCGGGAGTTCTACGAGCAGTACTTC.

This clonotype was detected many times. V gene TRBV27 combines with J gene TRBJ1-5, with 10 bases lining up with TRBD1. Germline CDR1 MNHEY, CDR2 SMNVEV (reference sequence). J gave up 6 bases and V 4 bases, and 3 bases lay outside the gene matches. The CDR3 loop spans 14 amino acids. The CDR3 protein is CASSSTGGRQPQHF. The CDR3 nucleotides are TGTGCCAGCAGTTCGACAGGGGGCCGTCAGCCCCAGCATTTT.

This clonotype was recorded many times. The chain is built from TRBV11-2 and TRBJ2-2, with 11 bases that match TRBD1. The CDR3 consists of 16 residues. V lost 7 bases, J lost 7 bases, and 11 bases stayed unmatched. Germline V gives CDR1 SGHAT, CDR2 FQNNGV. The CDR3 spells CASTTGQGAEHGELFF. In nucleotides, the CDR3 is TGTGCCAGCACGACAGGACAGGGGGCGGAACACGGGGAGCTGTTTTTT.

This clonotype appeared many times. The chain couples TRBV7-9 to TRBJ1-1, with D perhaps TRBD1 (5 bases). The V gene's germline CDR1 is SEHNR and CDR2 FQNEAQ (reference sequence). The CDR3 has 15 residues. V was clipped by 4 bases and J by 0 bases, with 12 bases between them. CDR3 protein: CASSSIRGMNTEAFF. The DNA of the CDR3 is TGTGCCAGCAGCTCTATACGGGGGATGAACACTGAAGCTTTCTTT.

V and J are TRBV7-2 and TRBJ2-1; D perhaps matches TRBD1 (8 bases). Germline-derived CDR1 and CDR2 are SGHTA and FQGNSA. The CDR3 extends over 15 amino acids. Trimming took off 6 bases at V and 7 bases at J, with 19 bases between the two ends. DNA of the CDR3: TGTGCCAGCAGTCCTACAGGGGGGGTAGCGAATGAGCAGTTCTTC. Translation gives CASSPTGGVANEQFF.

Notes on this clonotype: Relative to the germline gene, one junction end is altered; a read error may explain this. This sequence joins TRBV11-2 and TRBJ2-1; either TRBD1 or TRBD2 may supply D (6 bases each). The CDR3 length is 16 residues. CDR1 and CDR2 from the germline V gene are SGHAT and FQNNGV. The CDR3 protein is CASSSRGLLSSNEQFF. The CDR3, as DNA: TGTGCCAGCAGCAGCCGGGGGCTCCTCTCCTCCAATGAGCAGTTCTTC.

On this clonotype itself: This clone may be a read error of a much larger clone one base away. The chain couples TRBV20-1 to TRBJ2-5; D ambiguous. The V gene lost 0 bases and the J gene lost 7 bases, with 24 bases spanning the gap. Looked up from germline, CDR1 is DFQATT and CDR2 is SNEGSKA (reference sequence). CDR3 length: 17 residues. CDR3 nucleotides: TGCAGTGCTAGAGATCGCCGAACTGAAGTTGTGTTGGGGACCCAGTACTTC. Its translation: CSARDRRTEVVLGTQYF.

This clonotype appeared many times. V and J are TRBV7-8 and TRBJ2-7; the match to TRBD2 covers 7 bases. The germline gives CDR1 SGHVS, CDR2 FQNEAQ. The V and J ends lost 5 bases and 4 bases, in that order; junction bases with no gene match: 14. This CDR3 has 16 residues. CDR3 nucleotides: TGTGCCAGCAGCCCCTACTTGCGGGAGATGGTATACGAGCAGTACTTC. Protein product: CASSPYLREMVYEQYF. Drawing the rest from reference TRBV7-8 and TRBJ2-7, the complete variable domain is GAGVSQSPRYKVAKRGQDVALRCDPISGHVSLFWYQQALGQGPEFLTYFQNEAQLDKSGLPSDRFFAERPEGSVSTLKIQRTQQEDSAVYLCASSPYLREMVYEQYFGPGTRLTVT.

In its sample, this clonotype was seen many times. The J gene is TRBJ2-7, the V gene TRBV24-1; D gene ambiguous. The CDR3 is 13 residues long. Germline lookup yields CDR1 KGHDR and CDR2 SFDVKD. Trimming took off 1 base at V and 0 bases at J, with 3 bases between the two ends. CDR3 amino acids: CATSDLGSYEQYF. CDR3 bases: TGTGCCACCAGTGATTTAGGCTCCTACGAGCAGTACTTC.

The rearrangement links TRBV7-9 to TRBJ2-3, with 9 bases identical to TRBD1. V gave up 3 bases and J gave up 1 base; unmatched junction bases: 11. This CDR3 comprises 18 residues. The germline gives CDR1 SEHNR, CDR2 FQNEAQ (reference sequence). CDR3 DNA: TGTGCCAGCAGCTTGAGGGGACAGGGTACTGTGGGCACAGATACGCAGTATTTT. Its protein is CASSLRGQGTVGTDTQYF.

V gene TRBV24-1 combines with J gene TRBJ2-3; unclear D gene. Germline V lookup: CDR1 KGHDR, CDR2 SFDVKD. V shed 4 bases and J shed 2 bases, with 3 bases lying between them. The CDR3 spans 12 residues. The CDR3 loop reads CATSETTDTQYF. DNA of the CDR3: TGTGCCACCAGTGAGACCACAGATACGCAGTATTTT.